The 21 T cell receptor beta chains below all came from one sample that was sequenced in a study of spatial heterogeneity in lung cancer. MiXCR was run by TCRdb on the 5' RACE reads, yielding one entry per CDR3 protein. The table shows 35,000 to 40,000 distinct CDR3 sequences, with under 8.5% occurring only once. Time point given: sample taken at primary tumor resection. The sample consisted of PBMCs, taken at surgery. These receptors were collected from a female donor with early-stage non-small cell lung cancer.

The chain employs TRBV20-1 and TRBJ2-1; no firm D call. The CDR3 totals 12 residues. Germline V gene lookup returns CDR1 DFQATT and CDR2 SNEGSKA (reference sequence). V was cut by 6 bases and J by 7 bases, with 13 bases left in between. For the CDR3, the DNA is TGCAGTGCCCGTTCGGACGGGAATGAGCAGTTCTTC. Translating it yields CSARSDGNEQFF.

Only a few counts were recorded for this clonotype. V gene TRBV5-1 combines with J gene TRBJ2-7; D not resolved. Trimming removed 1 base from V and 2 bases from J, with 7 bases in between. Germline values: CDR1 SGHRS, CDR2 YFSETQ. The CDR3 runs to 13 residues. The CDR3 DNA is TGCGCCAGCAGCTTGAACGGAGCCTACGAGCAGTACTTC. It translates to CASSLNGAYEQYF.

Ten or more counts support this clonotype. The chain carries TRBV14 and TRBJ1-4; 11 bases line up with TRBD1. Germline assignment: CDR1 SGHDN and CDR2 FVKESK. This CDR3 is 18 amino acids long. V shed 3 bases and J 2 bases; nucleotides not matched to a gene: 8. Here the CDR3 reads CASSHWTGGAGTNEKLFF. The CDR3 region has the DNA TGTGCCAGCAGCCATTGGACAGGGGGCGCGGGGACTAATGAAAAACTGTTTTTT.

V and J are TRBV20-1 and TRBJ2-6; 9 bases line up with TRBD1. The germline CDR1 and CDR2 sequences are DFQATT and SNEGSKA (reference sequence). Trimming at V came to 3 bases and at J to 0 bases, leaving 6 bases not matched to a gene. The CDR3 has 17 amino acids. In DNA, the CDR3 is TGCAGTGCTAGTGGGGACAGGGCCCTCTCTGGGGCCAACGTCCTGACTTTC. Translating it yields CSASGDRALSGANVLTF.

At least ten counts were recorded for this clonotype. The chain has TRBV27 and TRBJ2-1; no reliable D call. CDR3 length: 11 amino acids. The V gene lost 7 bases and the J gene lost 6 bases, with 7 bases spanning the gap. Germline V gene sequence: CDR1 MNHEY, CDR2 SMNVEV (reference sequence). The CDR3 bases are TGTGCCAGCATCGAAGGCAATGAGCAGTTCTTC. Its protein is CASIEGNEQFF.

In its sample, this clonotype was seen many times. DNA of the CDR3: TGTGCCAGCAAGGCCTCCACTGTAGAGACAGATACGCAGTATTTT. It translates to CASKASTVETDTQYF. The chain recombines TRBV27 with TRBJ2-3; D uncertain. Germline V lookup: CDR1 MNHEY, CDR2 SMNVEV (reference sequence). V was clipped by 7 bases and J by 3 bases, with 17 bases between them. This CDR3 region has 15 residues.

This clonotype was recorded a few times. CDR3 in amino acids: CASSSPTGATEAFF. DNA of the CDR3: TGCGCCAGCAGCTCTCCGACAGGGGCCACTGAAGCTTTCTTT. This sequence joins TRBV5-1 and TRBJ1-1; 8 bases are a match to TRBD1. The CDR3 runs to 14 residues. Losses at the gene ends were 3 bases for V and 4 bases for J; bases not matched to a gene: 5. The V gene's germline CDR1 is SGHRS and CDR2 YFSETQ. The full variable domain, in which reference TRBV5-1 and TRBJ1-1 provide the parts outside the CDR3, is KAGVTQTPRYLIKTRGQQVTLSCSPISGHRSVSWYQQTPGQGLQFLFEYFSETQRNKGNFPGRFSGRQFSNSRSEMNVSTLELGDSALYLCASSSPTGATEAFFGQGTRLTVV.

In its sample, this clonotype was seen many times. The chain couples TRBV7-9 to TRBJ2-7; D remains unclear. Trimming removed 2 bases at V and 3 bases at J, with 2 bases between. The CDR3 has 11 amino acids. Germline V CDR1 and CDR2: SEHNR, FQNEAQ (reference sequence). CDR3 residues: CASSLLYEQYF. The CDR3 DNA reads TGTGCCAGCAGCTTACTCTACGAGCAGTACTTC. The full variable domain, in which reference TRBV7-9 and TRBJ2-7 provide the parts outside the CDR3, is DTGVSQNPRHKITKRGQNVTFRCDPISEHNRLYWYRQTLGQGPEFLTYFQNEAQLEKSRLLSDRFSAERPKGSFSTLEIQRTEQGDSAMYLCASSLLYEQYFGPGTRLTVT.

This clonotype has just a few counts. The genes are TRBV9 and TRBJ1-5; no clear D gene. Per germline, CDR1 SGDLS and CDR2 YYNGEE. The V end lost 0 bases, the J end lost 0 bases, and 7 bases lay between the germline ends. This CDR3 comprises 15 residues. The CDR3 loop is CASSVGGYSNQPQHF. The CDR3 nucleotides read TGTGCCAGCAGCGTAGGAGGGTATAGCAATCAGCCCCAGCATTTT.

This clonotype was observed a few times. The chain couples TRBV5-1 to TRBJ2-2; a weak D match, TRBD2 (6 bases). CDR1 and CDR2 (germline): SGHRS, YFSETQ. The CDR3 has 15 amino acids. V lost 5 bases to trimming and J lost 5 bases, with 16 bases between them. The CDR3 DNA reads TGCGCCAGCAGACGAACTAGCTTAACGACCGGGGAGCTGTTTTTT. Its translation: CASRRTSLTTGELFF.

This clonotype was seen at least ten times. V and J are TRBV7-8 and TRBJ2-5; 12 bases line up with TRBD2. The ends lost 5 bases at V and 0 bases at J; junction bases unmatched: 4. Germline V gene lookup returns CDR1 SGHVS and CDR2 FQNEAQ. This CDR3 comprises 16 residues. The CDR3 loop reads CASSSLAGGYQETQYF. CDR3 in DNA: TGTGCCAGCAGCAGCCTAGCGGGGGGGTACCAAGAGACCCAGTACTTC.

This clonotype was seen a handful of times. J is TRBJ1-5 and V is TRBV2; D perhaps matches TRBD1 (6 bases). The CDR3 consists of 15 residues. Per the germline V gene, CDR1 is SNHLY and CDR2 is FYNNEI. V was shortened by 2 bases and J by 5 bases, with 13 bases between the two germline ends. As DNA, the CDR3 is TGTGCCAGCAGTGAAATAGGGGGACAATATCAGCCCCAGCATTTT. Translating gives CASSEIGGQYQPQHF.

This clonotype was observed at least ten times. One end of the junction is discordant with germline, which a read error may explain. The chain is built from TRBV7-7 and TRBJ2-6; D not resolved. The germline V gene encodes CDR1 SSHAT and CDR2 FNYEAQ (reference sequence). This CDR3 contains 13 residues. CDR3 in amino acids: CASSHGGANVLTF. CDR3 DNA sequence: TGTGCTAGCAGCCACGGGGGGGCCAACGTCCTGACTTTC.

There are a few counts of this clonotype. A read error may produce the germline difference seen at one junction end. The CDR3 region is CASSTGLQGKLFF. In nucleotides, the CDR3 is TGTGCTAGCAGCACAGGCCTACAGGGAAAACTGTTTTTT. V usage is TRBV7-7 and J usage is TRBJ1-4; TRBD1 might be the D (6 bases). Germline V lookup: CDR1 SSHAT, CDR2 FNYEAQ (reference sequence). The CDR3 is made up of 13 amino acids.

The chain links TRBV28 to TRBJ1-6, with 9 bases that match TRBD1. The CDR3 totals 16 residues. Germline V gene data show CDR1 as MDHEN and CDR2 as SYDVKM. V dropped 3 bases and J dropped 9; count of bases not matched to a gene: 9. The CDR3 DNA reads TGTGCCAGCAGTTTGTCGGGACAGGGAAAGATTTCACCCCTCCACTTT. Translated: CASSLSGQGKISPLHF.

The chain combines TRBV7-2 with TRBJ2-1; 8 nucleotides match TRBD2. The V gene's germline CDR1 is SGHTA and CDR2 FQGNSA. V gave up 5 bases and J gave up 9 bases; unmatched junction bases: 12. The CDR3 contains 15 residues. The CDR3 bases are TGTGCCAGCAGCCCCCGTTATAGCGGGGTAGCTGAGCAGTTCTTC. Translating gives CASSPRYSGVAEQFF.

The chain has TRBV3-1 and TRBJ2-3, with 13 bases aligning to TRBD2. This CDR3 spans 17 amino acids. Germline V gene sequence: CDR1 LGHDT, CDR2 YNNKEL (reference sequence). V lost 3 bases, J lost 1 base, and 4 bases stayed unmatched. In nucleotides, the CDR3 is TGTGCCAGCAGCCAGGGACTAGCGGGGACGCGCACAGATACGCAGTATTTT. This encodes CASSQGLAGTRTDTQYF.

This clonotype has at least ten counts. The V call is TRBV7-2, the J call TRBJ2-3; weak D call: TRBD1 (5 bases). The germline gives CDR1 SGHTA, CDR2 FQGNSA. Deletions cut 2 bases from V and 6 bases from J, with 9 bases between. The CDR3 is 13 residues long. The DNA of the CDR3 is TGTGCCAGCAGCTTATTTGGGGCCGATACGCAGTATTTT. Its protein product is CASSLFGADTQYF.

In its sample, this clonotype was seen many times. This rearrangement joins TRBV10-3 to TRBJ1-2; TRBD1 is a possible D gene (5 bases). The length of the CDR3 is 13 residues. Trimming cost V 9 bases and J 0 bases, with 11 bases left between them. In germline, CDR1 is ENHRY, CDR2 SYGVKD. CDR3: CAIRDRANYGYTF. In nucleotides, the CDR3 is TGTGCCATTAGGGACCGTGCTAACTATGGCTACACCTTC.

This clonotype has a count of ten or more. The rearrangement uses TRBV20-1 and TRBJ1-3, with D hard to call. The germline V gene has CDR1 DFQATT and CDR2 SNEGSKA (reference sequence). This CDR3 comprises 14 residues. V was trimmed by 4 bases and J by 0 bases, leaving 10 bases between them. CDR3 DNA: TGCAGTGCTACTCTCAGCAGCTCTGGAAACACCATATATTTT. It encodes CSATLSSSGNTIYF.

This clonotype was observed at least ten times. This chain uses TRBV12-3 or TRBV12-4 with TRBJ2-2; TRBD1 matches at 7 bases. The CDR3 is 16 residues long. The V and J ends lost 5 bases and 0 bases, in that order; junction bases with no gene match: 6. The CDR3 bases are TGTGCCAGCAGTCGGGACAGCCTCGCGAACACCGGGGAGCTGTTTTTT. Translation gives CASSRDSLANTGELFF.